Below are 19 T cell receptor beta chains sequenced from a single sample in a study of tumor-infiltrating lymphocytes in primary liver carcinoma (dated by TCRdb to between 2016 and 2019). Blood RNA was extracted from unsorted whole blood using TRIzol reagent, and germline DNA was obtained with the DNeasy Blood & Tissue kit. Sequencer: Illumina HiSeq 2500. Using a constant-region primer and ProtoScript II reverse transcriptase, TCRbeta-specific cDNA was reverse-transcribed from 450 to 650 ng total RNA. The TCRbeta libraries were prepared through three rounds of nested multiplex PCR following a slightly modified ARM-PCR procedure. Each of the first two PCR rounds ran for nine to eleven cycles and used multiplex TRBV1-TRBV30 forward primers together with a Cbeta reverse primer. Clones were called with MiXCR by TCRdb after fastp trimmed the public reads at Q25, and only in-frame beta chains were retained. Under each unique CDR3 protein, matching rows form one entry showing the most common genes and DNA. The sample contains approximately 320,000 distinct CDR3 sequences, about three fifths of them found a single time. The ten top clones hold 15% to 20% of the sample.

The sequencing sample was made of peripheral blood. The receptors shown here come from a woman under 40 with primary liver carcinoma and hepatitis B virus infection.

This chain joins TRBV14 and TRBJ2-5; 7 nucleotides agree with TRBD2. CDR3 length: 11 residues. Trimming took 5 bases from V and 9 from J; bases not matched to a gene: 3. Per germline, CDR1 SGHDN and CDR2 FVKESK. CDR3 region: CASSIRGAQYF. CDR3 DNA sequence: TGTGCCAGCAGCATTCGGGGGGCCCAGTACTTC.

The genes are TRBV11-1 and TRBJ2-1; 11 nucleotides align to TRBD2. V shed 11 bases, J shed 3 bases, and the junction held 9 bases outside the gene matches. This CDR3 is 15 amino acids long. Per germline, CDR1 SGHAT and CDR2 FQDESV (reference sequence). The CDR3 nucleotides are TGTGCCGGCAACTTAGCGGGAGGGGTCTACAATGAGCAGTTCTTC. This codes for CAGNLAGGVYNEQFF.

This chain connects TRBV5-1 to TRBJ2-5; 13 bases agree with TRBD2. Germline V CDR1 and CDR2: SGHRS, YFSETQ. V lost 9 bases and J lost 5; bases outside the gene matches: 10. The CDR3 totals 15 residues. The CDR3 DNA reads as TGCGCCACCTATCTACTAGCGGGAGGGCCCGAGACCCAGTACTTC. Amino acids: CATYLLAGGPETQYF.

The chain joins TRBV25-1 to TRBJ2-7; 9 bases are shared with TRBD1. V gave up 3 bases and J gave up 6 bases; unmatched junction bases: 9. In germline, CDR1 is MGHDK, CDR2 SYGVNS. The CDR3 is 15 residues long. The CDR3 DNA sequence: TGTGCCAGCAGTGAGGGGAGAACAGGGGGCCGCGAGCAGTACTTC. This sequence encodes CASSEGRTGGREQYF.

This clonotype was counted once. One end of the junction varies from germline; a read error may be responsible. This CDR3 reads CASSLDRALQPQHF. CDR3 bases: TGTGCCAGTAGCTTAGATCGTGCTCTACAGCCCCAGCATTTT. The chain couples TRBV11-2 to TRBJ1-5, with D unresolved. The CDR3 spans 14 residues. CDR1 SGHAT and CDR2 FQNNGV come from the germline V gene.

The chain employs TRBV28 and TRBJ2-7, with 16 bases that match TRBD2. Per the germline V gene, CDR1 is MDHEN and CDR2 is SYDVKM. This CDR3 is built from 16 residues. Trimming removed 5 bases from V and 6 bases from J; junction bases left unmatched: 7. CDR3 region: CASSSIGTSGRAEQYF. CDR3 coding DNA: TGTGCCAGCAGTAGTATCGGGACTAGCGGGAGGGCCGAGCAGTACTTC. Variable domain in full (rest from reference TRBV28 and TRBJ2-7): DVKVTQSSRYLVKRTGEKVFLECVQDMDHENMFWYRQDPGLGLRLIYFSYDVKMKEKGDIPEGYSVSREKKERFSLILESASTNQTSMYLCASSSIGTSGRAEQYFGPGTRLTVT.

This chain uses TRBV30 with TRBJ2-7; 11 bases map to TRBD2. The CDR3 consists of 15 residues. Per the germline V gene, CDR1 is GTSNPN and CDR2 is SVGIG (reference sequence). Trimming cost V 3 bases and J 4 bases; bases outside gene matches: 8. The CDR3 region is CAWSRLAGIGYEQYF. The CDR3 DNA reads as TGTGCCTGGAGCCGACTAGCGGGAATCGGTTACGAGCAGTACTTC.

V is TRBV7-9 and J is TRBJ1-2; TRBD1 agrees at 7 bases. This CDR3 comprises 15 residues. Germline V lookup: CDR1 SEHNR, CDR2 FQNEAQ (reference sequence). J was trimmed by 5 bases and V by 9 bases; bases with no gene match: 15. The CDR3 nucleotides are TGTGCCAGTATTTTAGCGCCGGGACAGAAGTATGGCTACACCTTC. Translated: CASILAPGQKYGYTF.

As to this clonotype: The CDR3 does not end in the conserved phenylalanine or tryptophan, so this is likely a read error. The chain recombines TRBV5-6 with TRBJ1-1, with D maybe TRBD1 (5 bases). The CDR3 totals 14 residues. V lost 3 bases to trimming and J lost 4 bases, with 13 bases between them. Germline CDR1 and CDR2: SGHDT and YYEEEE. The CDR3: CASSSGTSTTEAFS. In nucleotides, the CDR3 is TGTGCCAGCAGCTCTGGGACGAGTACCACTGAAGCTTTCTCT.

For this clonotype: At one end the junction does not follow the germline gene, possibly because of a read error. The gene calls are TRBV11-2 and TRBJ2-7; D tentatively fits TRBD1 or TRBD2 (5 bases each). The CDR3 has 14 amino acids. Germline lookup yields CDR1 SGHAT and CDR2 FQNNGV. The CDR3, as DNA: TGTGCCAGCAGCCCCATATGGGACGGGTACGAGCAATACTTC. It yields the protein CASSPIWDGYEQYF.

This clonotype occurred a few times. The rearrangement links TRBV4-2 to TRBJ2-6; D unresolved. The CDR3 spans 19 residues. Trimming took off 4 bases at V and 0 bases at J, with 19 bases between the two ends. Germline V gives CDR1 LGHNA, CDR2 YNFKEQ. The CDR3 protein is CASSLTSSGTYSGANVLTF. The CDR3, as DNA: TGTGCCAGCAGCCTAACATCCTCAGGCACGTACTCTGGGGCCAACGTCCTGACTTTC.

In its sample, this clonotype was seen a few times. Since a much larger clone is just one base distant, this may be a read error. The rearrangement joins TRBV12-3 or TRBV12-4 to TRBJ2-4; 8 nucleotides match TRBD1. This CDR3 spans 16 amino acids. Written as DNA, the CDR3 is TGTGCCATCAGTAACCGCGTCGGACAGGGAGCAAACATTCAGTACTTC. This codes for CAISNRVGQGANIQYF.

V and J are TRBV30 and TRBJ2-5; TRBD1 matches at 9 bases. Trimming cost V 5 bases and J 5 bases; bases outside gene matches: 3. The CDR3 is 12 amino acids. Per germline, CDR1 GTSNPN and CDR2 SVGIG (reference sequence). CDR3 DNA: TGTGCCTGGGGGACAGGGATCGAGACCCAGTACTTC. Translating it yields CAWGTGIETQYF.

Regarding this clonotype: With a much larger clone just one base away, this may be a read error. The rearrangement links TRBV6-5 to TRBJ1-2; possible D gene TRBD1, 6 bases. V lost 0 bases, J lost 3 bases, and 17 bases lay in between. The CDR3 runs 17 residues. Germline V CDR1 and CDR2: MNHEY, SVGAGI. CDR3 region: CASSYSLETGIDYGYTF. The CDR3 bases are TGTGCCAGCAGTTACTCGCTTGAGACAGGAATCGACTATGGCTACACCTTC.

This clonotype has only one observation. This could be a read error, since a much larger clone is one nucleotide away. The chain carries TRBV4-1 and TRBJ2-7; D might be TRBD1 (6 bases). The CDR3 loop spans 14 amino acids. The germline gives CDR1 MGHRA, CDR2 YSYEKL. The CDR3 DNA follows: TGCGCCGGCAGCCAAGCACAGGGTCCCTACGAGCAGTACTTC. As protein: CAGSQAQGPYEQYF.

A note on this clonotype: The final CDR3 position lacks the conserved phenylalanine or tryptophan, pointing to a likely read error. V gene TRBV11-1 combines with J gene TRBJ2-2, with 8 bases lining up with TRBD2. Germline CDR1 reads SGHAT; CDR2 reads FQDESV (reference sequence). CDR3 size: 18 residues. CDR3 sequence: CASNLSRGATVWPGELFS. CDR3 coding DNA: TGTGCCAGCAACTTATCGCGGGGGGCTACGGTGTGGCCCGGGGAGCTGTTTTCT.

This clonotype was seen just once. A much larger clone differs from this one at a single base, so this may be a read error. V and J are TRBV29-1 and TRBJ2-1; 15 bases fit TRBD2. Germline V gene sequence: CDR1 SQVTM, CDR2 ANQGSEA. The V and J ends lost 6 bases and 8 bases, in that order; junction bases with no gene match: 14. This CDR3 region has 17 residues. The CDR3 protein is CSVNLRTSGRVSDEQFF. The DNA for the CDR3 is TGCAGCGTCAACCTGAGGACTAGCGGGAGGGTGAGCGATGAGCAGTTCTTC.

As concerns this clonotype: This may be a read error, as it is one base from a much larger clone. The rearrangement joins TRBV12-3 or TRBV12-4 to TRBJ2-1; TRBD2 matches at 11 bases. With V trimmed by 5 bases and J by 10 bases, 10 bases remained unmatched. This CDR3 is 15 amino acids long. CDR3 sequence reads: CASSPGIAGGQEQFF. The CDR3 nucleotides are TGTGCCAGCAGTCCGGGAATAGCGGGAGGGCAAGAGCAGTTCTTC.

The table lists this clonotype with many counts. V gene TRBV12-3 or TRBV12-4 combines with J gene TRBJ1-2; D not resolved. CDR3 length: 11 residues. Deletions cut 5 bases from V and 8 bases from J, with 9 bases between. CDR3 nucleotides: TGTGCCAGCAGTCCCCAAGGGGGCTACACCTTC. Translated: CASSPQGGYTF.